The following is a T cell receptor (beta chain) sequence with its context. In the study's own analysis: Amplifying reference gene primers gave estimates of nucleated cell counts. TCRdb keeps only in-frame clones here, not all; method: immunoSEQ multiplex PCR. D and trimming were read from the DNA, whereas the V and J calls and clone size are those reported in that table. The table shows 230,000 or so clones, with around 82% occurring only once. The sample belongs to a study of blood T cell repertoires in COVID-19. Looking at the study overall: The study drew acute and convalescent COVID-19 samples from the United States, Italy and Spain.

CDR1 is MNHEY and CDR2 is SVGAGI in the germline V gene. CDR3 size: 15 residues. V lost 0 bases and J lost 1, with 9 bases in between. This receptor was taken from a man aged 50 to 59 with active or convalescent COVID-19. The chain has TRBV6-5 and TRBJ1-1, with D possibly being TRBD1 (5 bases). The sample comprised peripheral blood. CDR3 residues: CASSYSGAENTEAFF. DNA for the CDR3: TGTGCCAGCAGTTACTCAGGGGCAGAGAACACTGAAGCTTTCTTT.